This TCR beta chain was observed in a study of cytomegalovirus exposure and HLA in healthy donors. Unrecorded immune exposure was likely among donors, who were nominally healthy when sampled. The PCR used 60 Vbeta and 13 Jbeta primers. Clones were sequenced by immunoSEQ multiplex PCR, and TCRdb holds only the in-frame ones, with some missing. This table holds around 150,000 clones, 88% found once. The CDR3 is 14 residues long. Germline assignment: CDR1 SGHTA and CDR2 FQGNSA. Trimming removed 4 bases from V and 2 bases from J; junction bases left unmatched: 3. Sequenced: PBMCs. The chain uses TRBV7-2 and TRBJ2-5; 8 bases are a match to TRBD2. The TCR sequence derives from a middle-aged woman in good health and CMV-seronegative. CDR3 nucleotides: TGTGCCAGCAGCTCCGTAGCGGGACAAGAGACCCAGTACTTC. Protein: CASSSVAGQETQYF.